This T cell receptor (beta chain) was recovered during a study of blood T cell repertoires in COVID-19 (dated by TCRdb to about 2020). Background on the whole study: Samples from collaborators originated in the United States, Italy and Spain and spanned both the acute and convalescent phases of COVID-19. The material from the prospective study consisted of cDNA or gDNA derived from T cells, B-cell-depleted T cells, or PBMCs. The dataset comprised deeply sampled blood TCRbeta repertoires from subjects exposed to, actively infected with, or recovered from COVID-19. The repertoires were released in a freely available public database meant as a resource for research on the immune response to SARS-CoV-2. Samples came from the ongoing ImmuneRACE study (first 160 participants) plus 1,254 subjects from 6 global collaborators. Sample metadata almost always included a de-identified subject ID, COVID-19 status, age in years and sex. Where available, HLA class I and class II types were taken from metadata supplied by the sample provider and were not determined by assay-based typing.

Notes on this clone: Which antigen it targets is not known. It has no much larger one-base neighbor in the sample; base qualities were not kept.

In the prospective study, participants were about 18 to 100 years old, resided in about two dozen geographic areas of the United States, and were enrolled through a virtual design. In the prospective study, cohorts were assigned on the basis of participant-reported clinical history obtained from a screening survey and a study questionnaire. For ImmuneRACE Cohort 3, a participant was defined as recovered based on two consecutive negative NP/OP PCR tests, clearance by a healthcare professional, or resolution of symptoms. Each participant in the prospective study had whole blood, serum and a nasopharyngeal or oropharyngeal swab collected by mobile phlebotomists. Additional blood draws and questionnaires over an approximately two-month period could optionally be provided by prospective study participants. Prospective study blood samples were shipped either frozen or at room temperature before DNA extraction.

Paper-wide results and their limitations: Clinical and demographic metadata were provided uncurated, with the amount varying by source and participant.

The immunoSEQ Assay, a bias-controlled multiplex PCR, was used to amplify TCRbeta CDR3 regions from genomic DNA. In the authors' own workflow: Within the assay, amplification of reference gene primers was used to estimate how many nucleated cells each sample contained. To quantify the absolute abundance of each unique TCRbeta CDR3 rearrangement, sequence reads were collapsed and filtered. For each sample, productive Simpson clonality was calculated by taking the square root of Simpson's diversity index across productive rearrangements. Drawn from immuneACCESS, this table holds only the in-frame rearrangements with V and J called that TCRdb kept. Clones are partly lost; checked studies trace under half to an unresolved V gene and leave the rest unexplained. Clone size and V and J calls were adopted from that table, with D and trimming inferred from the DNA. The sample has 190,000 or so clones on record, approximately 78% of them singletons. Of the sample, about 9.3% falls within the top ten clones.

CDR3 length: 13 amino acids, cysteine to phenylalanine. Just the 39-base CDR3 DNA is kept, in frame starting at base 1. Reading the germline V gene (reference sequence) gives CDR1 LNHDA and CDR2 SQIVND. The junction shows trimming of 5 bases on V and 7 bases on J, plus 14 bases between the germline ends. The TCR sequence derives from a man aged 40-55 years who had recovered from COVID-19. The sequence is built from TRBV19 and TRBJ1-2; TRBD1 is a possible D gene, resting on 5 matching bases. The sample comprised PBMCs or T cells enriched from blood (not recorded which). The nucleotides are TGTGCCAGTAGTTCCCTAGGGACTCTTGGCTACACCTTC. This translates into CASSSLGTLGYTF.